This T cell receptor (beta chain) stems from a study of blood T cell repertoires in COVID-19. Overall study context: T cells, B-cell-depleted T cells, or PBMCs provided the cDNA or gDNA that served as material.

How the authors handled the data: From reference gene primer amplification, estimates of nucleated cell counts were derived. Sequenced by immunoSEQ multiplex PCR; TCRdb stores in-frame clones only, minus some. Clonal size and the V and J genes are those of that table, whereas D and trimming came from the DNA. The table has approximately 28,000 clones, approximately 66% seen once. V trimming: 3 bases; J trimming: 4 bases; junction bases outside the gene matches: 3. The CDR3 extends over 14 amino acids. The germline V gene has CDR1 SGHNT and CDR2 YYREEE (reference sequence). This receptor was obtained from a man aged 60-69 years with active or convalescent COVID-19. The V call is TRBV5-4, the J call TRBJ1-2, with 10 nucleotides matching TRBD1. Sequenced material: peripheral blood. CDR3: CASSSDRGSYGYTF. The CDR3 region has the DNA TGTGCCAGCAGCTCGGACAGGGGGTCCTATGGCTACACCTTC.